One and the same sample provided the 19 T cell receptor beta chains below, sequenced in a study of response to subunit inactivated influenza vaccine. One entry per CDR3 protein, called by TCRdb with MiXCR from the RT-PCR reads. The table records 600,000 to 700,000 distinct CDR3 sequences, around 13% of them present only once. This specimen was PBMCs from blood, taken around 15 days before vaccination. Source of these receptors: a man in his forties or fifties who received an inactivated influenza vaccine.

In this sample, this clonotype turned up a few times. The V and J genes are TRBV20-1 and TRBJ2-1; 10 bases are a match to TRBD2. Germline V gives CDR1 DFQATT, CDR2 SNEGSKA (reference sequence). Germline trimming cut 1 base from V and 4 bases from J; bases unmatched to any gene: 13. The CDR3 is 18 residues long. CDR3 in DNA: TGCAGTGCTAGAGGAACACCCTCGAGCGGGAGGGAATACAATGAGCAGTTCTTC. Protein sequence: CSARGTPSSGREYNEQFF.

V usage is TRBV29-1 and J usage is TRBJ2-5; D not resolved. Trimming removed 7 bases at V and 8 bases at J, with 14 bases between. This CDR3 region has 11 residues. The V gene's germline CDR1 is SQVTM and CDR2 ANQGSEA. For the CDR3, the DNA is TGCAGCGCCGACCTGCTAGGAACCCAGTACTTC. Protein sequence: CSADLLGTQYF.

The rearrangement uses TRBV20-1 and TRBJ1-5, with D unclear. Trimming removed 4 bases from V and 3 bases from J, with 7 bases in between. The CDR3 covers 12 residues. Germline CDR1 DFQATT, CDR2 SNEGSKA (reference sequence). The CDR3 bases are TGCAGTGCTAATAGGGCCAATCAGCCCCAGCATTTT. This gives the protein CSANRANQPQHF.

This chain links TRBV15 with TRBJ2-7; no clear D gene. The V end lost 1 base, the J end lost 2 bases, and 9 bases lay between the germline ends. CDR3 length equals 14 residues. Germline V CDR1 and CDR2: LNHNV, YYDKDF (reference sequence). CDR3 sequence reads: CATSRAAATYEQYF. For the CDR3, the DNA is TGTGCCACCAGCAGAGCAGCAGCAACCTACGAGCAGTACTTC.

The chain couples TRBV6-1 to TRBJ2-7; perhaps TRBD1 as D (5 bases). Trimming removed 0 bases from V and 1 base from J, with 10 bases in between. Germline CDR1 and CDR2: MNHNS and SASEGT. The CDR3 totals 15 residues. As DNA, the CDR3 is TGTGCCAGCAGTGAAGCGCTTCAGGGTTCCTACGAGCAGTACTTC. Translated, it gives CASSEALQGSYEQYF.

This rearrangement joins TRBV4-3 to TRBJ2-2; possibly TRBD2 for D (6 bases). The CDR3 extends over 14 amino acids. V was trimmed by 5 bases and J by 3 bases, leaving 10 bases between them. Germline CDR1 and CDR2: LGHNA and YSLEER. In DNA form, the CDR3 reads TGCGCCAGCAGCGCAGGGAGGTACACCGGGGAGCTGTTTTTT. Translated: CASSAGRYTGELFF.

This clonotype was observed a handful of times. The rearrangement uses TRBV7-9 and TRBJ2-3, with D uncertain. V was clipped by 7 bases and J by 5 bases, with 22 bases between them. Germline CDR1 is SEHNR and CDR2 is FQNEAQ (reference sequence). This CDR3 region has 16 residues. The CDR3 region has the DNA TGTGCCAGCATCAGTCCCCGCGGCCACGGAAGAGATACGCAGTATTTT. It encodes CASISPRGHGRDTQYF.

This clonotype was seen a handful of times. The chain employs TRBV27 and TRBJ2-5; 13 bases match TRBD2. Germline assignment: CDR1 MNHEY and CDR2 SMNVEV (reference sequence). CDR3 size: 16 residues. With 5 bases clipped from V and 1 base from J, the junction kept 4 bases outside the gene matches. The CDR3 coding sequence is TGTGCCAGCAGTCGACTAGCGGGGGGCTTCCAAGAGACCCAGTACTTC. The encoded protein is CASSRLAGGFQETQYF.

This clonotype was observed many times. The chain links TRBV15 to TRBJ2-1; 10 bases agree with TRBD2. CDR3 length: 17 residues. The V segment lost 3 bases and the J segment 5 bases; nucleotides outside the gene matches: 10. Germline assignment: CDR1 LNHNV and CDR2 YYDKDF (reference sequence). CDR3 in DNA: TGTGCCACCAGCAGCCCTCAGGATAGCGGGAGGAACAATGAGCAGTTCTTC. It codes for CATSSPQDSGRNNEQFF.

This clonotype was found a few times. The chain uses TRBV20-1 and TRBJ2-1; no clear D. Germline CDR1 DFQATT, CDR2 SNEGSKA (reference sequence). The CDR3 extends over 14 amino acids. V was clipped by 6 bases and J by 2 bases, with 14 bases between them. CDR3 in DNA: TGCAGTGCCCCGGGCTCGACGGCCTACAATGAGCAGTTCTTC. Its translation: CSAPGSTAYNEQFF.

This clonotype was seen a few times. The chain couples TRBV3-1 to TRBJ2-7, with TRBD2 matching over 11 bases. CDR1 and CDR2 (germline): LGHDT, YNNKEL (reference sequence). The trim removed 2 bases at V and 2 bases at J, leaving 2 bases unmatched. This CDR3 spans 15 amino acids. The CDR3 loop reads CASSQRLAGPYEQYF. The CDR3 DNA sequence: TGTGCCAGCAGCCAAAGACTAGCGGGGCCCTACGAGCAGTACTTC.

The CDR3 nucleotides read TGTGCCAGCAGGCGACAGGGTCTGGAGGGCTACACCTTC. This gives the protein CASRRQGLEGYTF. This chain connects TRBV6-2 or TRBV6-3 to TRBJ1-2; 7 bases map to TRBD1. Germline-derived CDR1 and CDR2 are MNHEY and SVGEGT. The junction had 9 bases not matched to a gene; V was cut back by 6 bases and J by 8 bases. The CDR3 loop spans 13 amino acids.

This clonotype has more than one count but fewer than ten. The chain links TRBV15 to TRBJ1-2; D is unresolved. Germline lookup yields CDR1 LNHNV and CDR2 YYDKDF (reference sequence). The CDR3 consists of 17 residues. Trimming shortened V by 0 bases and J by 1 base, and 15 bases separated the two germline ends. Here the CDR3 DNA reads TGTGCCACCAGCAGAGAAGGTGGCAGGCCAAGTAACTATGGCTACACCTTC. Translation gives CATSREGGRPSNYGYTF.

The chain has TRBV5-1 and TRBJ1-1; TRBD1 is a possible D gene (5 bases). Trimming took off 3 bases at V and 1 base at J, with 13 bases between the two ends. The germline gives CDR1 SGHRS, CDR2 YFSETQ. The CDR3 covers 15 residues. The CDR3 loop reads CASSSKARGNTEAFF. DNA for the CDR3: TGCGCCAGCAGCTCCAAGGCGAGGGGGAACACTGAAGCTTTCTTT.

This clonotype was recorded at least ten times. The chain joins TRBV29-1 to TRBJ2-5; weak D call: TRBD1 (6 bases). Trimming took 4 bases from V and 4 from J, leaving 16 bases between them. Germline assignment: CDR1 SQVTM and CDR2 ANQGSEA. The CDR3 is 14 amino acids. This CDR3 is CSVAARAGAETQYF. The DNA of the CDR3 is TGCAGCGTTGCTGCCCGAGCAGGGGCAGAGACCCAGTACTTC.

This clonotype was found a few times. The chain recombines TRBV12-3 or TRBV12-4 with TRBJ2-7; D is perhaps TRBD2 (6 bases). V was clipped by 6 bases and J by 6 bases, with 18 bases between them. CDR3 length equals 14 residues. CDR3 sequence: CASSLGGAIPEQYF. Written as DNA, the CDR3 is TGTGCCAGCAGCTTGGGCGGGGCCATACCCGAGCAGTACTTC.

The chain links TRBV7-2 to TRBJ2-5, with D possibly being TRBD2 (6 bases). The V end lost 3 bases, the J end lost 4 bases, and 15 bases lay between the germline ends. Germline values: CDR1 SGHTA, CDR2 FQGNSA. The CDR3 has 15 amino acids. CDR3 sequence (DNA): TGTGCCAGCAGCTTGCAGGGAGGACAAGCAGAGACCCAGTACTTC. Its translation is CASSLQGGQAETQYF.

V is TRBV24-1 and J is TRBJ2-1, with D tentatively TRBD2 (6 bases). The CDR3 length is 13 residues. Trimming left V 6 bases short and J 6 bases short, with 11 bases between. Germline assignment: CDR1 KGHDR and CDR2 SFDVKD. CDR3 nucleotides: TGTGCCACCAGTCGGAGGGGTTCCAATGAGCAGTTCTTC. It codes for CATSRRGSNEQFF.

The rearrangement links TRBV13 to TRBJ2-3; D tentatively reads TRBD1 or TRBD2 (5 bases each). V shed 2 bases and J shed 1 base, with 13 bases lying between them. This CDR3 spans 16 amino acids. Germline assignment: CDR1 PRHDT and CDR2 FYEKMQ (reference sequence). CDR3 region: CASSLKGSGGTDTQYF. CDR3 nucleotide sequence: TGTGCCAGCAGCTTAAAGGGGTCCGGGGGCACAGATACGCAGTATTTT.